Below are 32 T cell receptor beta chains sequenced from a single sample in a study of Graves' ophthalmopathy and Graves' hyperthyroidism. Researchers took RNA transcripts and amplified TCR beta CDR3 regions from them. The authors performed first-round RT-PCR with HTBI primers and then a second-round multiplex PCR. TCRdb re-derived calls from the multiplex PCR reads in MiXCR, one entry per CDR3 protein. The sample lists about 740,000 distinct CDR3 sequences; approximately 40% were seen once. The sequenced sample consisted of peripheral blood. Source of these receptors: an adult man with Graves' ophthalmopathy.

In DNA, the CDR3 is TGTGCCAGTATGGGGGAATCCTACGAGGAAAAACTGTTTTTT. This sequence encodes CASMGESYEEKLFF. The chain couples TRBV19 to TRBJ1-4; possibly TRBD1 for D (5 bases). V was cut by 7 bases and J by 8 bases, with 17 bases left in between. The length of the CDR3 is 14 residues. From germline, CDR1 is LNHDA and CDR2 SQIVND (reference sequence). Full variable domain (remainder filled in from reference TRBV19 and TRBJ1-4): DGGITQSPKYLFRKEGQNVTLSCEQNLNHDAMYWYRQDPGQGLRLIYYSQIVNDFQKGDIAEGYSVSREKKESFPLTVTSAQKNPTAFYLCASMGESYEEKLFFGSGTQLSVL.

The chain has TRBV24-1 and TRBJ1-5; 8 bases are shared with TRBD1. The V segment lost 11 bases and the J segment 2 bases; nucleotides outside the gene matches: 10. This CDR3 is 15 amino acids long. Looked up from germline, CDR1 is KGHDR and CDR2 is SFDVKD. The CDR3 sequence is CASSKQGGRNQPQHF. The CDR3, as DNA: TGTGCCAGTAGCAAACAGGGGGGGCGCAATCAGCCCCAGCATTTT.

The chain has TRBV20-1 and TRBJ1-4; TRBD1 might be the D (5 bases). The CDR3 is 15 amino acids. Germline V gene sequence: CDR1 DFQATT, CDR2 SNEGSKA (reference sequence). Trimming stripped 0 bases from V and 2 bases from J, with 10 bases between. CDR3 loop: CSARDSWGTNEKLFF. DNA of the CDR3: TGCAGTGCTAGAGATTCCTGGGGCACTAATGAAAAACTGTTTTTT.

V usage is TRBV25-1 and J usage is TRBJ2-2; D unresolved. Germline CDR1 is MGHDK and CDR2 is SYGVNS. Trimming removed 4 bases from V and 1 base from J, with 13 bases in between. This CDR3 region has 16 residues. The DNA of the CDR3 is TGTGCCAGCAGTGGTAATCCCCTTGTGAACACCGGGGAGCTGTTTTTT. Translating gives CASSGNPLVNTGELFF.

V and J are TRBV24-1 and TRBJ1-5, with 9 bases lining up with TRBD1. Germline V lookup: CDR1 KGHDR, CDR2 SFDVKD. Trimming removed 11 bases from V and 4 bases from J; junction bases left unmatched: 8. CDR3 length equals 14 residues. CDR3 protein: CASRTGVKNQPQHF. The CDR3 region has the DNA TGTGCCAGCAGGACAGGGGTGAAGAATCAGCCCCAGCATTTT.

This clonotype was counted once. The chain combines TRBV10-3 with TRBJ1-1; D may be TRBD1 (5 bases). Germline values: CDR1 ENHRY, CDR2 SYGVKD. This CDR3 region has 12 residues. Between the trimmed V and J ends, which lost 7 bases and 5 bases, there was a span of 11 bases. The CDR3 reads CAIKRTGTEAFF. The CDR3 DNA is TGTGCCATCAAGAGAACAGGAACTGAAGCTTTCTTT.

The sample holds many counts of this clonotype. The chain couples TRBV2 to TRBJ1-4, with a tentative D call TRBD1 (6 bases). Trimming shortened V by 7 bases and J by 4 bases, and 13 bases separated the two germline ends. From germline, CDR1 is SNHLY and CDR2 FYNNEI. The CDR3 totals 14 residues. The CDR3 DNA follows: TGTGCCAGCAAGCGTTCAGGGGTTAATGAAAAACTGTTTTTT. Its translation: CASKRSGVNEKLFF.

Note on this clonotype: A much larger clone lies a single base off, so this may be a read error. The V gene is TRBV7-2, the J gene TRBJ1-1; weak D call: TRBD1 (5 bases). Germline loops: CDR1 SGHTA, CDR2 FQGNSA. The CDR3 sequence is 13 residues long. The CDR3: CASIRDRDTEALF. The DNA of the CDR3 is TGTGCCAGCATTAGGGACCGAGACACTGAAGCTCTCTTT.

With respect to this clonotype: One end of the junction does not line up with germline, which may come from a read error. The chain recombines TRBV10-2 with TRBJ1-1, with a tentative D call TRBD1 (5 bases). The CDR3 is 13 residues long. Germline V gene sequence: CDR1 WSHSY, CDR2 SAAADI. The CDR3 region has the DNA TGTGCCACAACCGACAGCCTGAACACTGAAGCTTTCTTT. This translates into CATTDSLNTEAFF.

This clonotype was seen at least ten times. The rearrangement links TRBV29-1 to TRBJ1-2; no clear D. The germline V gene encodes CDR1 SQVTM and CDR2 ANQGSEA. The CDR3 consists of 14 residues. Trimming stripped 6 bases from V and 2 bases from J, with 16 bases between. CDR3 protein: CSVSPANSNYGYTF. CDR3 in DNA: TGCAGCGTGTCCCCCGCGAACAGCAACTATGGCTACACCTTC.

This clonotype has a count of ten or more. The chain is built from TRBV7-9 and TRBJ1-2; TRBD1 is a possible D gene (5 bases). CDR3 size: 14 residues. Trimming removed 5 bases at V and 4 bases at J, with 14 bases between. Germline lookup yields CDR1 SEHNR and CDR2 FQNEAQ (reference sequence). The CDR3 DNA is TGTGCCAGCAGCCCTGGGGGTAGTGGCTATGGCTACACCTTC. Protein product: CASSPGGSGYGYTF. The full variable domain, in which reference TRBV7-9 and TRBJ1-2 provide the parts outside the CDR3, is DTGVSQNPRHKITKRGQNVTFRCDPISEHNRLYWYRQTLGQGPEFLTYFQNEAQLEKSRLLSDRFSAERPKGSFSTLEIQRTEQGDSAMYLCASSPGGSGYGYTFGSGTRLTVV.

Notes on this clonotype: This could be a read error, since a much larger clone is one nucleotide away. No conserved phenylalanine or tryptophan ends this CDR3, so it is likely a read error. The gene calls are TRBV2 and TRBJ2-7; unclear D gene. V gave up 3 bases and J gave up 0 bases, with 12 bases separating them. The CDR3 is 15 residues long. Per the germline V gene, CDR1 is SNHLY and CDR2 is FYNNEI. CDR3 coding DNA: TGTGCCAGCAGTGAGAGCAGCTCCAGCTCCTACGAGCAGTACTCC. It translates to CASSESSSSSYEQYS.

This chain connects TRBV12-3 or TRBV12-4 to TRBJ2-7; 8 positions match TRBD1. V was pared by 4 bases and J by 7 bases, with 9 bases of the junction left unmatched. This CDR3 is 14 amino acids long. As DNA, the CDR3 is TGTGCCAGCAGTTATCCAGGGGGCGCGAGGGAGCAGTACTTC. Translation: CASSYPGGAREQYF.

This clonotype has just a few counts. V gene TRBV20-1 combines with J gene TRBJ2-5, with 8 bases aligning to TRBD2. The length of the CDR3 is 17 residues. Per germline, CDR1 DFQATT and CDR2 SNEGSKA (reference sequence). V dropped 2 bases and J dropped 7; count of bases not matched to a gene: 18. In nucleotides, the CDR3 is TGCAGTGCTAGAAAGCCGGGACTAGGATTTCGAGGCGGGACCCAGTACTTC. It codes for CSARKPGLGFRGGTQYF.

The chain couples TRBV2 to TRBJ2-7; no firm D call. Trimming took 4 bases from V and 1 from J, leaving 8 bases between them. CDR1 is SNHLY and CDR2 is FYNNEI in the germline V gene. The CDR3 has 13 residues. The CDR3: CASSGQFSYEQYF. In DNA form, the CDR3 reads TGTGCCAGCAGTGGACAATTTTCCTACGAGCAGTACTTC.

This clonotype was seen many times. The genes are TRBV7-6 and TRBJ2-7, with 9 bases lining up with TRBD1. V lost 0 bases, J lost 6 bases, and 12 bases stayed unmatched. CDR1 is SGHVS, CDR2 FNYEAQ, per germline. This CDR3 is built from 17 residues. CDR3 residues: CASSLAVAATGGGEQYF. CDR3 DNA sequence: TGTGCCAGCAGCTTAGCCGTCGCGGCGACAGGGGGAGGCGAGCAGTACTTC.

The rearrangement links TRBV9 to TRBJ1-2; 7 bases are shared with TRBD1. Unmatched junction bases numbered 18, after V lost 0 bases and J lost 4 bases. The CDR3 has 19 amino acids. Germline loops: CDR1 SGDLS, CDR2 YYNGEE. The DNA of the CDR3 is TGTGCCAGCAGCGTAGCCTCCTTGAACCTAGGACAGGACCTCTATGGCTACACCTTC. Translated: CASSVASLNLGQDLYGYTF.

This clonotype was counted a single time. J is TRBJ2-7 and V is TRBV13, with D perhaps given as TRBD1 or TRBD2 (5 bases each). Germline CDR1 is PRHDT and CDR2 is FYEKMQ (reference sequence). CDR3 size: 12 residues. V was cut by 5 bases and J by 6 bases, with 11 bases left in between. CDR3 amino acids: CASSKGPSEQYF. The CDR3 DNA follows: TGTGCCAGCAGCAAGGGACCCAGCGAGCAGTACTTC.

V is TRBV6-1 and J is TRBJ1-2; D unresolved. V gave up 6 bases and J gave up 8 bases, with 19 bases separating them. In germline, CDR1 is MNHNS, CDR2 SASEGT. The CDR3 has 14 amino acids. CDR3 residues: CASSIEEGARGYTF. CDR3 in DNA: TGTGCCAGCAGCATCGAAGAGGGCGCGAGAGGCTACACCTTC.

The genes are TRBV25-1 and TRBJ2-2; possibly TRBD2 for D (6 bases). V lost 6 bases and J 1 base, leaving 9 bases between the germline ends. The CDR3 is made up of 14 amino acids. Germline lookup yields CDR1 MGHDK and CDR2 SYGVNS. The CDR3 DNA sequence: TGTGCCAGCAGGCGACTAGGGAACACCGGGGAGCTGTTTTTT. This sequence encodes CASRRLGNTGELFF.

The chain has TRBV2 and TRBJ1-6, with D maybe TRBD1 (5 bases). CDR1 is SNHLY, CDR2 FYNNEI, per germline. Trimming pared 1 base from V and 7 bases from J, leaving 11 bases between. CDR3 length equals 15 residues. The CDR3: CASSEVGGINSPLHF. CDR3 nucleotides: TGTGCCAGCAGTGAAGTCGGGGGGATAAATTCACCCCTCCACTTT.

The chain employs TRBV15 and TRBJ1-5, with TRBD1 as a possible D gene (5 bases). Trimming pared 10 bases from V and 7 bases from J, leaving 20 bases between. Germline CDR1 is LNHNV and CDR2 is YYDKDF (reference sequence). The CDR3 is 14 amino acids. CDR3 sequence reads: CASTLGRSGQPQHF. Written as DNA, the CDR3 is TGTGCCAGCACTCTGGGACGGTCCGGGCAGCCCCAGCATTTT. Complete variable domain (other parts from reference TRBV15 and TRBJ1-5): DAMVIQNPRYQVTQFGKPVTLSCSQTLNHNVMYWYQQKSSQAPKLLFHYYDKDFNNEADTPDNFQSRRPNTSFCFLDIRSPGLGDTAMYLCASTLGRSGQPQHFGDGTRLSIL.

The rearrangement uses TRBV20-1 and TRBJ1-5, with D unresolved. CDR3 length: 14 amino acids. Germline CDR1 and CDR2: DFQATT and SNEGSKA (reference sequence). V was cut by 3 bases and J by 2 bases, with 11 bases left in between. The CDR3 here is CSASDLAGNQPQHF. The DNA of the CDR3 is TGCAGTGCTAGCGATTTGGCAGGCAATCAGCCCCAGCATTTT.

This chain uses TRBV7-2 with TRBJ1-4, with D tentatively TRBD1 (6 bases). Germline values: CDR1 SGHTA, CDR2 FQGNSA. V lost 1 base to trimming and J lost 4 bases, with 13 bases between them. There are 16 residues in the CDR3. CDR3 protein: CASSLGGGGNNEKLFF. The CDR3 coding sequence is TGTGCCAGCAGCTTAGGTGGAGGGGGTAATAATGAAAAACTGTTTTTT.

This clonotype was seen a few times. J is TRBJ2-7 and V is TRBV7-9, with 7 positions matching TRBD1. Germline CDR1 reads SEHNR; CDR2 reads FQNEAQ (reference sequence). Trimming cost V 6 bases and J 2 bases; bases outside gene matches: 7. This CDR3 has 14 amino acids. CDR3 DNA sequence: TGTGCCAGCAGTACCGGGACAGTGCCCTACGAGCAGTACTTC. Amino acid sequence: CASSTGTVPYEQYF.

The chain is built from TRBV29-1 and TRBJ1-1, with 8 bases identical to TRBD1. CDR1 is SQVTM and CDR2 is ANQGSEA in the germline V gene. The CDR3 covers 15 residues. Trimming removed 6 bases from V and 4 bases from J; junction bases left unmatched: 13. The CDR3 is CSVDRTGTRGTEAFF. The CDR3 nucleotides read TGCAGCGTCGACAGGACAGGGACGCGTGGCACTGAAGCTTTCTTT.

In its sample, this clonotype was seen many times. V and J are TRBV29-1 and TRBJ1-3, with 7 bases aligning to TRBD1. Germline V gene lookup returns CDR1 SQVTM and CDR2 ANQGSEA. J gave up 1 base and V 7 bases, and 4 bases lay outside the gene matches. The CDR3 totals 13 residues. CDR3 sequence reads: CSAKTGSGNTIYF. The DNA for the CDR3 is TGCAGCGCCAAGACAGGGTCTGGAAACACCATATATTTT. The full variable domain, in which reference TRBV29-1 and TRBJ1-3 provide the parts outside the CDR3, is SAVISQKPSRDICQRGTSLTIQCQVDSQVTMMFWYRQQPGQSLTLIATANQGSEATYESGFVIDKFPISRPNLTFSTLTVSNMSPEDSSIYLCSAKTGSGNTIYFGEGSWLTVV.

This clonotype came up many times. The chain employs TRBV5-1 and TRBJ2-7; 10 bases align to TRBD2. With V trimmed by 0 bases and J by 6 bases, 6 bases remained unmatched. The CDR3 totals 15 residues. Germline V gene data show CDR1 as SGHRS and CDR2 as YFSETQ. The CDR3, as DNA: TGCGCCAGCAGCTTGGATAGCGGGAGGTCTGGCGAGCAGTACTTC. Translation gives CASSLDSGRSGEQYF.

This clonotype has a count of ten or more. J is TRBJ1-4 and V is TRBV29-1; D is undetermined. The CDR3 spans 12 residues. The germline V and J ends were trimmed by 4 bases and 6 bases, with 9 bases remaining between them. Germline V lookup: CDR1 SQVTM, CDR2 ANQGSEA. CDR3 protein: CSVGGEDEKLFF. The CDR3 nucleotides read TGCAGCGTTGGCGGAGAAGATGAAAAACTGTTTTTT.

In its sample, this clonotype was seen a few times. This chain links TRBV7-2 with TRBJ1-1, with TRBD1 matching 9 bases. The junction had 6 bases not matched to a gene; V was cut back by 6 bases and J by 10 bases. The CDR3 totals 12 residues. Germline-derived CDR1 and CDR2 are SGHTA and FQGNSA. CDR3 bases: TGTGCCAGCAGTCCCGGGACAGGGCTAGCTTTCTTT. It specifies CASSPGTGLAFF. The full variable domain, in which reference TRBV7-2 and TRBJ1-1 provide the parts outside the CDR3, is GAGVSQSPSNKVTEKGKDVELRCDPISGHTALYWYRQSLGQGLEFLIYFQGNSAPDKSGLPSDRFSAERTGGSVSTLTIQRTQQEDSAVYLCASSPGTGLAFFGQGTRLTVV.

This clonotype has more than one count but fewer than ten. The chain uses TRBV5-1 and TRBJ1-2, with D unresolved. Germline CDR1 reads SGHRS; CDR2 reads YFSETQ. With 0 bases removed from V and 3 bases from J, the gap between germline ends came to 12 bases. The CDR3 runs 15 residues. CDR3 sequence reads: CASSLGKRTDYGYTF. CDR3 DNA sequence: TGCGCCAGCAGCTTGGGGAAGAGGACGGACTATGGCTACACCTTC. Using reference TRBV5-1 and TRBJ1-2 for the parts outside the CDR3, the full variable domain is KAGVTQTPRYLIKTRGQQVTLSCSPISGHRSVSWYQQTPGQGLQFLFEYFSETQRNKGNFPGRFSGRQFSNSRSEMNVSTLELGDSALYLCASSLGKRTDYGYTFGSGTRLTVV.

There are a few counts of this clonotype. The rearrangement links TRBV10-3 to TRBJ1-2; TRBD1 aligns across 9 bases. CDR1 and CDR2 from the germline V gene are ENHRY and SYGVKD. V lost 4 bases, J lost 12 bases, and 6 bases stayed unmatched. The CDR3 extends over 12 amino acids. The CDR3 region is CAISGTGDGNTF. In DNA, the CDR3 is TGTGCCATCAGTGGGACAGGGGACGGAAACACCTTC.